The sample holds a few counts of the clone carrying this T cell receptor (beta chain). The target antigen is unknown. TCRdb re-called the 5' RACE reads through MiXCR, storing one row per CDR3 protein. Of around 430,000 distinct CDR3 sequences in the sample, approximately 17% are singletons; the top ten hold under 1.2%. This entry is derived from a study of CD8 T cells in ankylosing spondylitis. Overall study findings and caveats: For ankylosing spondylitis blood, a TCR beta motif of 7 or 8 highly homologous variants appeared characteristic.

The junction had 7 bases not matched to a gene; V was cut back by 6 bases and J by 3 bases. From germline, CDR1 is ENHRY and CDR2 SYGVKD. The CDR3 runs 16 residues. V gene TRBV10-3 combines with J gene TRBJ2-1; 11 bases fit TRBD2. Sequencing used blood, either unsorted or a sorted T cell fraction (not recorded which). The origin of this receptor is a male donor with ankylosing spondylitis. The DNA of the CDR3 is TGTGCCATCAGGGTAGCGGGGGGGCTGGACTACAATGAGCAGTTCTTC. This sequence encodes CAIRVAGGLDYNEQFF.